The subject of this entry is one T cell receptor (beta chain). Trimming removed 1 base from V and 4 bases from J, with 7 bases in between. Germline loops: CDR1 MNHNS, CDR2 SASEGT. The CDR3 runs to 13 residues. The data are from a study of blood T cell repertoires in COVID-19. Study background: Samples of COVID-19 (acute and convalescent) were obtained from the United States, Italy and Spain. In each case, the material was cDNA or gDNA derived from T cells, B-cell-depleted T cells, or PBMCs.

Sequencing used immunoSEQ multiplex PCR; TCRdb keeps in-frame clones, though not all of them. The data show 55,000 to 70,000 clones, with about 83% seen just once and 23% held by the top ten. V usage is TRBV6-1 and J usage is TRBJ1-1; D is possibly TRBD1 (5 bases). The source is a human donor in a cohort sampled during active COVID-19. Sequencing was carried out using peripheral blood. The CDR3: CASSEGGGTEAFF. CDR3 nucleotides: TGTGCCAGCAGTGAAGGGGGGGGCACTGAAGCTTTCTTT.